A single sample is the source of the 17 T cell receptor beta chains below, sequenced in a study of CD8+CD57+ T cells in acquired aplastic anemia. In patients chosen for sequencing, flow cytometry had shown CD8+CD57+ cell expansion. CDR3 and TCR beta VDJ profiling relied on a genomic DNA template. Each CDR3 protein gets one entry after TCRdb re-called the reads with MiXCR. Altogether roughly 240,000 distinct CDR3 sequences are present, around 45% being singletons, with the ten largest covering 7% to 10%. Sequencing input: sorted CD4+, CD8+, or CD8+CD57+ T cells (not recorded which) from PBMCs. Source of these receptors: a human donor with aplastic anemia.

The chain employs TRBV6-1 and TRBJ2-1; 11 bases fit TRBD2. V gave up 6 bases and J gave up 7 bases; unmatched junction bases: 8. Per germline, CDR1 MNHNS and CDR2 SASEGT. The CDR3 runs 15 residues. The CDR3 sequence is CASSVAGGTLNEQFF. The CDR3 DNA reads TGTGCCAGCAGCGTAGCGGGAGGGACCCTAAATGAGCAGTTCTTC.

This chain links TRBV15 with TRBJ2-7, with 13 bases fitting TRBD2. Germline lookup yields CDR1 LNHNV and CDR2 YYDKDF (reference sequence). The V gene end was trimmed by 3 bases and the J gene end by 4 bases; junction bases not matched to a gene: 0. The length of the CDR3 is 14 residues. Here the CDR3 DNA reads TGTGCCACCAGCAGGGGACTAGCGGGGTACGAGCAGTACTTC. Translated, it gives CATSRGLAGYEQYF.

About this clonotype itself: Since no conserved phenylalanine or tryptophan closes the CDR3, a read error is the likely cause. The rearrangement joins TRBV2 to TRBJ1-2, with TRBD1 as a possible D gene (5 bases). V lost 5 bases and J 2 bases, leaving 18 bases between the germline ends. CDR3 length equals 16 residues. Germline lookup yields CDR1 SNHLY and CDR2 FYNNEI. CDR3 nucleotides: TGTGCCAGCAGTTTTATGGACAACTTCCTCAACTATGGCTACACCTCC. Its translation is CASSFMDNFLNYGYTS.

Only a few counts were recorded for this clonotype. The genes are TRBV30 and TRBJ1-2; D might be TRBD1 (5 bases). In germline, CDR1 is GTSNPN, CDR2 SVGIG (reference sequence). CDR3 length: 13 amino acids. Trimming took off 1 base at V and 5 bases at J, with 11 bases between the two ends. The CDR3 loop reads CAWSGRGGYGYTF. CDR3 nucleotide sequence: TGTGCCTGGAGTGGACGGGGGGGGTATGGCTACACCTTC.

The rearrangement uses TRBV10-2 and TRBJ1-5; tentatively, D is TRBD1 (5 bases). The V gene's germline CDR1 is WSHSY and CDR2 SAAADI. This CDR3 has 14 residues. Trimming took 7 bases from V and 1 from J, leaving 11 bases between them. The CDR3 sequence: CASITGGSNQPQHF. The CDR3 region has the DNA TGCGCCAGCATCACGGGGGGAAGCAATCAGCCCCAGCATTTT.

V and J are TRBV5-1 and TRBJ1-2, with a possible D match to TRBD1 (6 bases). From germline, CDR1 is SGHRS and CDR2 YFSETQ. The germline V and J ends were trimmed by 4 bases and 8 bases, with 15 bases remaining between them. CDR3 size: 13 residues. In nucleotides, the CDR3 is TGCGCCAGCAGCCCCCGGGACACGGGAGGCTACACCTTC. Translation: CASSPRDTGGYTF. The entire variable domain, with the rest obtained from reference TRBV5-1 and TRBJ1-2, is as follows: KAGVTQTPRYLIKTRGQQVTLSCSPISGHRSVSWYQQTPGQGLQFLFEYFSETQRNKGNFPGRFSGRQFSNSRSEMNVSTLELGDSALYLCASSPRDTGGYTFGSGTRLTVV.

Comment on this clonotype: This clone may be a read error of a much larger clone one base away. This sequence joins TRBV5-8 and TRBJ2-3, with D perhaps TRBD2 (5 bases). The V gene's germline CDR1 is SGHTS and CDR2 YDEGEE. The CDR3 runs 15 residues. CDR3 in DNA: TGTGCCAGCAGCCCTTACACCTCTAGCACAAATACGCAGTATTTT. It yields the protein CASSPYTSSTNTQYF.

The chain employs TRBV2 and TRBJ2-7; D not resolved. V lost 6 bases to trimming and J lost 6 bases, with 18 bases between them. The CDR3 extends over 14 amino acids. Germline loops: CDR1 SNHLY, CDR2 FYNNEI. Here the CDR3 reads CASSKTNSPCEQYF. CDR3 DNA sequence: TGTGCCAGCAGCAAAACCAACTCACCCTGCGAGCAGTACTTC.

This clonotype has at least ten counts. The chain combines TRBV10-3 with TRBJ1-1, with D tentatively TRBD1 (5 bases). Germline CDR1 is ENHRY and CDR2 is SYGVKD. The V gene lost 7 bases and the J gene lost 4 bases, with 16 bases spanning the gap. The CDR3 loop spans 14 amino acids. In DNA, the CDR3 is TGTGCCATCACCGCGGGGGGGTCGGCCACTGAAGCTTTCTTT. Protein: CAITAGGSATEAFF.

The genes are TRBV28 and TRBJ2-2; tentatively, D is TRBD1 (6 bases). V was clipped by 5 bases and J by 4 bases, with 17 bases between them. The CDR3 contains 16 residues. Germline loops: CDR1 MDHEN, CDR2 SYDVKM. This CDR3 reads CASSADGTLPTGELFF. The CDR3 nucleotides are TGTGCCAGCAGTGCTGATGGGACATTGCCCACCGGGGAGCTGTTTTTT.

This clonotype was observed at least ten times. The chain combines TRBV4-3 with TRBJ1-3, with D unresolved. The CDR3 consists of 12 residues. V lost 3 bases and J lost 9, with 9 bases in between. Germline values: CDR1 LGHNA, CDR2 YSLEER. The CDR3 here is CASSQHRSTIYF. The CDR3 nucleotides read TGCGCCAGCAGCCAGCATCGGAGCACCATATATTTT.

The chain couples TRBV7-2 to TRBJ1-2, with unresolved D. Trimming pared 3 bases from V and 4 bases from J, leaving 9 bases between. CDR1 SGHTA and CDR2 FQGNSA come from the germline V gene. The CDR3 totals 13 residues. Here the CDR3 DNA reads TGTGCCAGCAGCTTGGGTAGCCTCTATGGCTACACCTTC. Encoded protein: CASSLGSLYGYTF.

This clonotype was counted a few times. The genes are TRBV6-2 or TRBV6-3 and TRBJ2-7; 10 bases are shared with TRBD1. This CDR3 has 14 amino acids. V lost 8 bases and J lost 0; bases outside the gene matches: 4. CDR1 and CDR2 from the germline V gene are MNHEY and SVGEGT. CDR3 in DNA: TGTGCCAGCGCGTGGGACAGGGGCTCCTACGAGCAGTACTTC. This codes for CASAWDRGSYEQYF.

This rearrangement joins TRBV7-8 to TRBJ1-4, with a weak D call TRBD1 (5 bases). Germline V gene lookup returns CDR1 SGHVS and CDR2 FQNEAQ. V dropped 5 bases and J dropped 6 bases, with 16 bases sitting between them. This CDR3 has 15 amino acids. The CDR3: CASSPGTSMDEKLFF. In DNA form, the CDR3 reads TGTGCCAGCAGCCCCGGGACTTCAATGGATGAAAAACTGTTTTTT. Together with reference TRBV7-8 and TRBJ1-4, the CDR3 gives the full variable domain: GAGVSQSPRYKVAKRGQDVALRCDPISGHVSLFWYQQALGQGPEFLTYFQNEAQLDKSGLPSDRFFAERPEGSVSTLKIQRTQQEDSAVYLCASSPGTSMDEKLFFGSGTQLSVL.

This clonotype was picked up many times. The chain links TRBV7-6 to TRBJ1-1; D unclear. With 2 bases removed from V and 4 bases from J, the gap between germline ends came to 11 bases. The CDR3 totals 14 residues. Germline V gives CDR1 SGHVS, CDR2 FNYEAQ. In nucleotides, the CDR3 is TGTGCCAGCAGCTTATCTCAGGAGTTCACTGAAGCTTTCTTT. This sequence encodes CASSLSQEFTEAFF.

This clonotype was observed a single time. The chain is built from TRBV7-9 and TRBJ2-5; 9 nucleotides match TRBD2. Germline loops: CDR1 SEHNR, CDR2 FQNEAQ (reference sequence). The CDR3 loop spans 16 amino acids. V gave up 6 bases and J gave up 9 bases; unmatched junction bases: 17. The CDR3 is CASRALTGLAYEAQYF. As DNA, the CDR3 is TGTGCCAGCAGAGCTTTAACAGGACTAGCGTATGAGGCCCAGTACTTC.

Many counts were recorded for this clonotype. J is TRBJ2-1 and V is TRBV13; no definite D call. Trimming took 8 bases from V and 6 from J, leaving 8 bases between them. The CDR3 is 11 residues long. From germline, CDR1 is PRHDT and CDR2 FYEKMQ (reference sequence). CDR3 region: CASEGGNEQFF. DNA of the CDR3: TGTGCCAGCGAAGGTGGCAATGAGCAGTTCTTC.